These 18 T cell receptor beta chains came from one sample sequenced in a study of T cells of healthy individuals. TCRdb recomputed calls from the 5' RACE reads with MiXCR, one row per CDR3 protein. The data hold about 96,000 distinct CDR3 sequences, with 17% observed a single time. The receptors were gathered from a human donor in good health.

This clonotype occurred many times. J is TRBJ2-7 and V is TRBV10-3; D remains ambiguous. CDR1 is ENHRY and CDR2 is SYGVKD in the germline V gene. The CDR3 has 10 amino acids. Trimming left V 3 bases short and J 6 bases short, with 3 bases between. The CDR3 coding sequence is TGTGCCATCAGTGACGCCGAGCAGTACTTC. Encoded protein: CAISDAEQYF.

In this sample, this clonotype turned up many times. V and J are TRBV12-3 or TRBV12-4 and TRBJ1-3, with TRBD1 as a possible D gene (6 bases). V dropped 3 bases and J dropped 0 bases, with 15 bases sitting between them. This CDR3 spans 17 amino acids. CDR3 protein: CASSFNAGGGSGNTIYF. CDR3 DNA sequence: TGTGCCAGCAGTTTTAATGCGGGAGGGGGCTCTGGAAACACCATATATTTT.

This clonotype has just a few counts. This chain joins TRBV6-2 or TRBV6-3 and TRBJ1-5; no clear D. CDR1 MNHEY and CDR2 SVGEGT come from the germline V gene. The CDR3 contains 12 residues. V shed 6 bases and J shed 5 bases, with 8 bases lying between them. The CDR3 sequence: CASRDGYQPQHF. The DNA of the CDR3 is TGTGCCAGCAGGGACGGGTATCAGCCCCAGCATTTT.

This clonotype was seen more than once but under ten times. This chain links TRBV2 with TRBJ1-6; D is unclear. The CDR3 runs to 11 residues. Germline values: CDR1 SNHLY, CDR2 FYNNEI. Deletions cut 1 base from V and 14 bases from J, with 6 bases between. The CDR3 here is CASSEGVTLHF. In DNA form, the CDR3 reads TGTGCCAGCAGTGAAGGTGTCACCCTCCACTTT.

This clonotype occurred many times. The rearrangement joins TRBV29-1 to TRBJ1-4; 8 bases are shared with TRBD1. Per the germline V gene, CDR1 is SQVTM and CDR2 is ANQGSEA. Losses at the gene ends were 8 bases for V and 5 bases for J; bases not matched to a gene: 13. The CDR3 is 15 residues long. This chain's CDR3 is CSTRQGTIGNEKLFF. As DNA, the CDR3 is TGCAGCACCCGACAGGGGACTATCGGAAATGAAAAACTGTTTTTT.

In its sample, this clonotype was seen many times. The chain has TRBV11-2 and TRBJ2-5; 8 bases agree with TRBD2. The V gene's germline CDR1 is SGHAT and CDR2 FQNNGV. The CDR3 length is 15 residues. Trimming at V came to 3 bases and at J to 3 bases, leaving 6 bases not matched to a gene. The CDR3 nucleotides are TGTGCCAGCAGCTTGGATTACGGGAGGGAAGAGACCCAGTACTTC. Translation: CASSLDYGREETQYF.

The table lists this clonotype with a few counts. V and J are TRBV12-5 and TRBJ2-1; unclear D gene. V lost 0 bases to trimming and J lost 0 bases, with 6 bases between them. This CDR3 has 15 amino acids. Germline CDR1 reads LGHNT; CDR2 reads FRNRAP. The CDR3, as DNA: TGTGCTAGTGGTTTGGTGTCAGGCTCCTACAATGAGCAGTTCTTC. Amino acid sequence: CASGLVSGSYNEQFF.

The V gene is TRBV19, the J gene TRBJ2-1; D unresolved. V shed 4 bases and J shed 2 bases, with 15 bases lying between them. The CDR3 loop spans 16 amino acids. Germline-derived CDR1 and CDR2 are LNHDA and SQIVND (reference sequence). For the CDR3, the DNA is TGTGCCAGTAGTAACAACCTCCAGCCCCCCTACAATGAGCAGTTCTTC. Translation: CASSNNLQPPYNEQFF.

J is TRBJ2-1 and V is TRBV7-2, with a tentative D call TRBD2 (6 bases). The ends were cut back, 1 base at V and 8 bases at J, with 15 bases in the middle. Germline assignment: CDR1 SGHTA and CDR2 FQGNSA. The CDR3 has 15 residues. CDR3 amino acids: CASSLGTSRIDEQFF. The CDR3 DNA reads as TGTGCCAGCAGCTTAGGAACTAGCCGTATCGATGAGCAGTTCTTC.

This clonotype was observed a few times. The rearrangement joins TRBV28 to TRBJ2-7; D is ambiguous. Deletions cut 11 bases from V and 6 bases from J, with 23 bases between. CDR1 is MDHEN and CDR2 is SYDVKM in the germline V gene. The CDR3 is 14 residues long. The CDR3 DNA sequence: TGTGCCGAAAGAATCGGAACCCCATGCTGCGAGCAGTACTTC. Protein product: CAERIGTPCCEQYF. Filled out from reference TRBV28 and TRBJ2-7, the complete variable domain reads DVKVTQSSRYLVKRTGEKVFLECVQDMDHENMFWYRQDPGLGLRLIYFSYDVKMKEKGDIPEGYSVSREKKERFSLILESASTNQTSMYLCAERIGTPCCEQYFGPGTRLTVT.

In its sample, this clonotype was seen a few times. The V gene is TRBV28, the J gene TRBJ2-1; tentatively, D is TRBD1 (7 bases). Germline lookup yields CDR1 MDHEN and CDR2 SYDVKM. The CDR3 runs 15 residues. The V end lost 3 bases, the J end lost 7 bases, and 16 bases lay between the germline ends. Written as DNA, the CDR3 is TGTGCCAGCAGTTTGACACAGGGGACTTGGAATGAGCAGTTCTTC. Translation gives CASSLTQGTWNEQFF.

This clonotype was counted only a few times. The rearrangement joins TRBV4-3 to TRBJ2-6; 8 bases align to TRBD1. CDR3 length: 20 residues. The ends lost 1 base at V and 0 bases at J; junction bases unmatched: 11. The germline gives CDR1 LGHNA, CDR2 YSLEER. In DNA, the CDR3 is TGCGCCAGCAGCCAAGGCTTTTTGGACAGGGCTATCTCTGGGGCCAACGTCCTGACTTTC. It translates to CASSQGFLDRAISGANVLTF.

The chain links TRBV20-1 to TRBJ2-5; D gene ambiguous. V gave up 0 bases and J gave up 0 bases, with 5 bases separating them. Germline CDR1 reads DFQATT; CDR2 reads SNEGSKA (reference sequence). This CDR3 region has 13 residues. This CDR3 reads CSARDNNQETQYF. The DNA for the CDR3 is TGCAGTGCTAGAGATAACAACCAAGAGACCCAGTACTTC.

The chain recombines TRBV28 with TRBJ1-4, with D maybe TRBD1 (6 bases). In germline, CDR1 is MDHEN, CDR2 SYDVKM. Deletions cut 4 bases from V and 8 bases from J, with 11 bases between. This CDR3 region has 13 residues. This CDR3 reads CASSYRAEEKLFF. Here the CDR3 DNA reads TGTGCCAGCAGTTACAGGGCAGAGGAAAAACTGTTTTTT.

The rearrangement joins TRBV5-1 to TRBJ2-2; TRBD2 matches 9 bases. The V segment lost 0 bases and the J segment 11 bases; nucleotides outside the gene matches: 5. Germline V gene lookup returns CDR1 SGHRS and CDR2 YFSETQ. The CDR3 covers 14 residues. CDR3 nucleotide sequence: TGCGCCAGCAGCTTGGTAGCGGGAGTGAGTGAGCTGTTTTTT. Its protein product is CASSLVAGVSELFF.

This clonotype occurred many times. The chain joins TRBV7-2 to TRBJ1-1, with no clear D. Trimming removed 2 bases from V and 2 bases from J, with 24 bases in between. CDR1 SGHTA and CDR2 FQGNSA come from the germline V gene. The CDR3 is made up of 19 amino acids. The CDR3 nucleotides are TGTGCCAGCAGCTTAAGGGCCCTCGGCGGGGTTGATATAAACACTGAAGCTTTCTTT. Its translation: CASSLRALGGVDINTEAFF.

This clonotype has ten or more counts. The chain links TRBV2 to TRBJ2-1, with TRBD1 as a possible D gene (6 bases). The V gene lost 0 bases and the J gene lost 9 bases, with 12 bases spanning the gap. The germline V gene encodes CDR1 SNHLY and CDR2 FYNNEI. CDR3 length equals 14 residues. Written as DNA, the CDR3 is TGTGCCAGCAGTGAAGCGCTTCGGACAGCTGAGCAGTTCTTC. It codes for CASSEALRTAEQFF.

This clonotype has a handful of counts. The V and J genes are TRBV16 and TRBJ2-7; tentatively, D is TRBD1 or TRBD2 (5 bases each). This CDR3 has 17 amino acids. Germline loops: CDR1 KGHSY, CDR2 FQNENV. V dropped 1 base and J dropped 0 bases, with 16 bases sitting between them. CDR3 DNA sequence: TGTGCCAGCAGCCAATTGAGGGCAGGGCCTAGCTCCTACGAGCAGTACTTC. Its translation: CASSQLRAGPSSYEQYF.